Reported below is one T cell receptor beta chain. The entry originates in a study of blood T cell repertoires in COVID-19. Method: immunoSEQ multiplex PCR; TCRdb's copy keeps in-frame clones and lacks some. The profile shows under 140,000 clones, less than 75% of them singletons. Germline V gene data show CDR1 as SGHNT and CDR2 as YYREEE (reference sequence). Trimming took 4 bases from V and 3 from J, leaving 11 bases between them. The CDR3 is made up of 14 amino acids. Sample: peripheral blood. This receptor was identified in a woman in her sixties or seventies with acute or convalescent COVID-19. The V gene is TRBV5-4, the J gene TRBJ1-5, with D unclear. Here the CDR3 reads CASSPGGINQPQHF. CDR3 DNA: TGTGCCAGCAGCCCCGGCGGAATCAATCAGCCCCAGCATTTT.